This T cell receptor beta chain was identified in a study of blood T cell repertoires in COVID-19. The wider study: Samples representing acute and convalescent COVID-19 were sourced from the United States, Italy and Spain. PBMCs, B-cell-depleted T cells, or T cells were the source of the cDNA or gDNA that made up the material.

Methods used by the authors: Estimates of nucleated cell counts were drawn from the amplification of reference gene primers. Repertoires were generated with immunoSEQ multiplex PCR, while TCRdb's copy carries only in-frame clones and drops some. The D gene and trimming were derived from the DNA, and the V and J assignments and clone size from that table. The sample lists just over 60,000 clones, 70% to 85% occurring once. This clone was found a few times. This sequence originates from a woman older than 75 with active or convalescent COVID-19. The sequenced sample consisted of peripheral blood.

As DNA, the CDR3 is TGTGCCATCAGTGAGTCACGCCTGGCGGGCTTAAAGGAGCTGTTTTTT. Protein: CAISESRLAGLKELFF. This chain uses TRBV10-3 with TRBJ2-2; possible D gene TRBD2, 5 bases. Looked up from germline, CDR1 is ENHRY and CDR2 is SYGVKD. Deletions cut 0 bases from V and 10 bases from J, with 18 bases between. This CDR3 spans 16 amino acids.